The rows below give T cell receptor beta chains drawn from one sample of a study of CD8 T cells in ankylosing spondylitis. TCRdb reanalysed the 5' RACE reads using MiXCR and keeps one entry per CDR3 protein. The sample consists of over 600,000 distinct CDR3 sequences, 15% to 20% of them appearing once. Sequenced: blood, either unsorted or a sorted T cell fraction (not recorded which). Every receptor here comes from a male donor with ankylosing spondylitis. Both conserved end residues are part of each CDR3. The D gene is left open where the match is weak. Part of the rows lack a size; the others show once, few, many or a class for expanded clones.

>TRBJ1-5|-|few|TRBV24-1
TGTGCCACCAGTGACCCAGACAGACCCGGTCAGCCCCAGCATTTT
CATSDPDRPGQPQHF
>TRBJ1-1|-|-|TRBV29-1
TGCAGCGTTGAGCCCAGGATGAACACTGAAGCTTTCTTT
CSVEPRMNTEAFF
>TRBJ2-1|TRBD2|-|TRBV12-3/TRBV12-4
TGTGCCAGCAGTCGCTTGACTGGGACTAGCAATGAGCAGTTCTTC
CASSRLTGTSNEQFF
>TRBJ1-5|-|-|TRBV6-2/TRBV6-3
TGTGCCAGCAGTTACTCAACCGATTTGGGGCCCCAGCATTTT
CASSYSTDLGPQHF
>TRBJ1-1|-|few|TRBV5-1
TGCGCCAGCAGCTTGGGGGGGGTTGGAACCTTCATGAACACTGAAGCTTTCTTT
CASSLGGVGTFMNTEAFF
>TRBJ1-3|TRBD1|-|TRBV24-1
TGTGCCACCAGCGAAGGACAGGGTGGAGGAAACACCATATATTTT
CATSEGQGGGNTIYF
>TRBJ1-2|TRBD1|-|TRBV6-1
TGTGCCAGCAGTGCGTTCTCTACAGGGGGCAGTGGCTACACCTTC
CASSAFSTGGSGYTF
>TRBJ2-1|-|many|TRBV7-9
TGTGCCAGCAGCCACGTGCCTGCTTCCTACAATGAGCAGTTCTTC
CASSHVPASYNEQFF
>TRBJ2-3|TRBD1|many|TRBV6-1
TGTGCCAGCAATCGGGACGACAGGGGTCGGTATTTT
CASNRDDRGRYF
>TRBJ1-1|-|-|TRBV20-1
TGCAGTGCTAGGGACAGCTCCGAGGGAGAAGCTTTCTTT
CSARDSSEGEAFF
>TRBJ2-5|-|-|TRBV9
TGTGCCAGCAGCCCGCCTGGGATGCAAGGGGGGACCCAGTACTTC
CASSPPGMQGGTQYF
>TRBJ2-7|TRBD2|few|TRBV6-1
TGTGCCAGCCGGACTAGCGGGAGTGGGTACGAGCAGTACTTC
CASRTSGSGYEQYF
>TRBJ2-3|-|few|TRBV10-3
TGTGCCATCAGTGACCCTCCGGCAGATACGCAGTATTTT
CAISDPPADTQYF
>TRBJ2-2|TRBD2|-|TRBV7-9
TGTGCCAGCAGCTTATTGCGGGGGGGCGTCACCGGGGAGCTGTTTTTT
CASSLLRGGVTGELFF
>TRBJ2-5|-|few|TRBV5-1
TGCGCCAGCAGCTTGGCAGGGACGTCGCCAGAGACCCAGTACTTC
CASSLAGTSPETQYF
>TRBJ2-1|-|-|TRBV5-6
TGTGCCAGCAGGTGGCTAGGGGTTGATGAGCAGTTCTTC
CASRWLGVDEQFF
>TRBJ2-2|TRBD1|-|TRBV14
TGTGCCAGCAGCCCGCTGACAGGGAGCACCGGGGAGCTGTTTTTT
CASSPLTGSTGELFF
>TRBJ2-2|TRBD2|-|TRBV20-1
TGCAGTGCTAGAAGGCCTAGCGGAGAGAACACCGGGGAGCTGTTTTTT
CSARRPSGENTGELFF
>TRBJ2-4|TRBD2|-|TRBV20-1
TGCAGTGCCAACAGCTATAGCGGGGGGGCCTCGGAAAACATTCAGTACTTC
CSANSYSGGASENIQYF
>TRBJ1-1|-|-|TRBV6-1
TGTGCCAGCATCCCCCCGGGGCCGTGGCACACTGAAGCTTTCTTT
CASIPPGPWHTEAFF
>TRBJ1-2|TRBD1|-|TRBV29-1
TGCAGCGTCGCGGACAGGGTTTCCTCGTCACATGGCTACACCTTC
CSVADRVSSSHGYTF
>TRBJ2-1|-|many|TRBV29-1
TGCAGCGCCGCAGCGGCTAGCTCCTACAATGAGCAGTTCTTC
CSAAAASSYNEQFF
>TRBJ1-1|TRBD1|many|TRBV25-1
TGTGCCAGCAGTGGCCGGGACAGGGGGCAGGCTTTCTTT
CASSGRDRGQAFF
>TRBJ2-2|-|-|TRBV6-5
TGTGCCAGCAGTTACGGTGGGGCCCCTAACACCGGGGAGCTGTTTTTT
CASSYGGAPNTGELFF
>TRBJ2-7|TRBD2|-|TRBV6-1
TGTGCCAGCAGTGAAGCTCCAGCGGGAGGGCTCTACGAGCAGTACTTC
CASSEAPAGGLYEQYF
>TRBJ2-7|-|few|TRBV7-9
TGTGCCAGCAGCTTAGGGCGGGATAGGTCCCTCGAGCAGTACTTC
CASSLGRDRSLEQYF
>TRBJ2-1|-|few|TRBV24-1
TGTGCCACCAGTGATTTATGGGGGGATGAGCAGTTCTTC
CATSDLWGDEQFF
>TRBJ2-7|-|many|TRBV3-1
TGTGCCAGCAGCCAATCAAGAGGAGCCGACGAGCAGTACTTC
CASSQSRGADEQYF
>TRBJ2-7|TRBD2|-|TRBV3-1
TGTGCCAGCAGCCACGGGAGGGCTGGGGAGCAGTACTTC
CASSHGRAGEQYF
>TRBJ1-5|-|few|TRBV25-1
TGTGCCAGCAGCGCCTGGCAGGAGCCCCAGCATTTT
CASSAWQEPQHF
>TRBJ2-1|TRBD2|many|TRBV7-2
TGTGCCAGCAGCGGGACTAGCGGGAGCTACAATGAGCAGTTCTTC
CASSGTSGSYNEQFF
>TRBJ1-2|-|few|TRBV12-3/TRBV12-4
TGTGCCAGCAGTTTCCCGCAGGGGAGCTACACCTTC
CASSFPQGSYTF
>TRBJ2-2|-|few|TRBV5-1
TGCGCCAGCAGGCCCGGGACCTCCCTTTTCGGGGAGCTGTTTTTT
CASRPGTSLFGELFF
>TRBJ1-5|TRBD1|few|TRBV29-1
TGCAGCGCTGGACAGGGGGCTACTCAGCCCCAGCATTTT
CSAGQGATQPQHF
>TRBJ1-2|-|-|TRBV29-1
TGCAGCGTTGAAGATGTTACGGGGAGAGGGGTTTTTGGCTACACCTTC
CSVEDVTGRGVFGYTF
>TRBJ2-7|TRBD2|-|TRBV27
TGTGCCAGCAGTGACCTAGCGGGAGGGCCGGTATACGAGCAGTACTTC
CASSDLAGGPVYEQYF
>TRBJ1-5|TRBD1|many|TRBV10-3
TGTGCCATCAGGGGACAGCCCAATCAGCCCCAGCATTTT
CAIRGQPNQPQHF
>TRBJ2-2|TRBD1|-|TRBV7-6
TGTGCCAGCAGCTCAGCCGGGACAGGGATAAAGAACACCGGGGAGCTGTTTTTT
CASSSAGTGIKNTGELFF
>TRBJ2-1|TRBD1|-|TRBV7-8
TGTGCCAGCAGAGGACAGGGTTCCTACAATGAGCAGTTCTTC
CASRGQGSYNEQFF
>TRBJ1-5|-|-|TRBV12-3/TRBV12-4
TGTGCCAGCAGTTTCTTGGATAGCAATCAGCCCCAGCATTTT
CASSFLDSNQPQHF
>TRBJ1-2|-|few|TRBV7-9
TGTGCCAGCAGGGGGCGAGATAACTATGGCTACACCTTC
CASRGRDNYGYTF
>TRBJ1-1|-|-|TRBV29-1
TGCAGCGTTGAAGGCATCGCCACTGAAGCTTTCTTT
CSVEGIATEAFF
>TRBJ1-3|-|-|TRBV5-1
TGCGCCAGCAACGACGGGGTTGAGGACACCATATATTTT
CASNDGVEDTIYF
>TRBJ2-1|-|many|TRBV12-3/TRBV12-4
TGTGCCAGCAGTCCCCTGGCGGGGCAGGCCAATGAGCAGTTCTTC
CASSPLAGQANEQFF
>TRBJ2-7|TRBD1|few|TRBV29-1
TGCAGCGTCCTCCCCGGGACAGGGGTCGAGCAGTACTTC
CSVLPGTGVEQYF
>TRBJ2-3|TRBD2|-|TRBV20-1
TGCAGTGCTAGAGGCGGGAGGTTCAGCACAGATACGCAGTATTTT
CSARGGRFSTDTQYF